This passage covers 6 T cell receptor beta chains from one sample sequenced in a study of spatial heterogeneity in lung cancer. TCRdb passed the 5' RACE reads through MiXCR, listing each CDR3 protein once. Of about 12,000 distinct CDR3 sequences listed, about 17% are singletons. Specified time point: sample taken at primary tumor resection. Unsorted tumor, nontumor lung tissue or cryopreserved PBMC supplied the whole RNA. The material was PBMCs, obtained at surgery. These receptors all come from a male donor with early-stage non-small cell lung cancer.

This clonotype was seen ten or more times. The genes are TRBV5-1 and TRBJ2-1; D is unclear. The ends were cut back, 1 base at V and 5 bases at J, with 7 bases in the middle. The CDR3 covers 13 residues. Per germline, CDR1 SGHRS and CDR2 YFSETQ. In DNA form, the CDR3 reads TGCGCCAGCAGCTTGTCCCTGAACAATGAGCAGTTCTTC. The encoded protein is CASSLSLNNEQFF.

The rearrangement joins TRBV28 to TRBJ2-7, with 11 bases that match TRBD1. Germline V gene data show CDR1 as MDHEN and CDR2 as SYDVKM. The CDR3 sequence is 15 residues long. V was pared by 1 base and J by 5 bases, with 4 bases of the junction left unmatched. The CDR3 DNA sequence: TGTGCCAGCAGTTTATTCGGACAGGGGGCGCACGAGCAGTACTTC. This translates into CASSLFGQGAHEQYF.

This CDR3 is CASSTLGLTDTQYF. The CDR3 DNA sequence: TGTGCCAGCAGTACACTGGGACTTACGGATACGCAGTATTTT. V is TRBV6-5 and J is TRBJ2-3; D may be TRBD2 (6 bases). The germline V and J ends were trimmed by 5 bases and 6 bases, with 15 bases remaining between them. The V gene's germline CDR1 is MNHEY and CDR2 SVGAGI. This CDR3 spans 14 amino acids.

This clonotype was seen a handful of times. The chain carries TRBV18 and TRBJ2-1; 12 bases are shared with TRBD2. With 3 bases clipped from V and 0 bases from J, the junction kept 12 bases outside the gene matches. Germline values: CDR1 KGHSH, CDR2 LQKENI. The CDR3 has 20 residues. This CDR3 reads CASSPTSGRYRPNSYNEQFF. The CDR3 DNA sequence: TGTGCCAGCTCACCGACTAGCGGGAGATATCGCCCGAACTCCTACAATGAGCAGTTCTTC.

The rearrangement joins TRBV18 to TRBJ2-5; TRBD1 matches 7 bases. J gave up 5 bases and V 4 bases, and 4 bases lay outside the gene matches. CDR1 is KGHSH, CDR2 LQKENI, per germline. The CDR3 runs to 13 residues. CDR3 region: CASSLDRVETQYF. In nucleotides, the CDR3 is TGTGCCAGCTCACTCGACAGGGTTGAGACCCAGTACTTC.

The chain recombines TRBV18 with TRBJ2-1, with 12 bases fitting TRBD1. The germline V gene encodes CDR1 KGHSH and CDR2 LQKENI. CDR3 length: 15 residues. V trimming: 3 bases; J trimming: 9 bases; junction bases outside the gene matches: 6. The DNA of the CDR3 is TGTGCCAGCTCACCGCTAGGGACAGGGGGCCTTGAGCAGTTCTTC. Amino acids: CASSPLGTGGLEQFF.